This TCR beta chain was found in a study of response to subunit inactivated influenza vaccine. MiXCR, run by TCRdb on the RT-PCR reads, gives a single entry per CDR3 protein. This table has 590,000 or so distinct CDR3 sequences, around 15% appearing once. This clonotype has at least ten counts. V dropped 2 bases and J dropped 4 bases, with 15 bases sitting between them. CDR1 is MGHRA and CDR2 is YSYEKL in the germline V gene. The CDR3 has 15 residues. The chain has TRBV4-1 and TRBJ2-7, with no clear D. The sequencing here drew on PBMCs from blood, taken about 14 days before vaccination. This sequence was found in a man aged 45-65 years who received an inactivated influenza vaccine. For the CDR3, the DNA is TGCGCCAGCAGCCAATTCATATTGGGTGGGTACGAGCAGTACTTC. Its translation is CASSQFILGGYEQYF.